This passage covers 13 T cell receptor beta chains from one sample sequenced in a study of cytomegalovirus exposure and HLA in healthy donors. 60 Vbeta and 13 Jbeta primers were used in PCR. The protocol was immunoSEQ multiplex PCR, while the TCRdb copy is restricted to in-frame clones and leaves out a portion. The sample lists under 150,000 clones; 82% were seen once. Sequenced sample: PBMCs. The receptors shown here come from a woman under 30 in good health and CMV-seronegative.

The rearrangement uses TRBV28 and TRBJ1-4; D is uncertain. V lost 4 bases, J lost 8 bases, and 14 bases lay in between. CDR1 and CDR2 (germline): MDHEN, SYDVKM. The CDR3 has 14 residues. The CDR3 bases are TGTGCCAGCAGTTCTCCTCACGGTCGGGAAAAACTGTTTTTT. This translates into CASSSPHGREKLFF.

The chain has TRBV10-1 and TRBJ2-2, with D tentatively TRBD1 (5 bases). Germline CDR1 and CDR2: WNHNN and SYGVQD (reference sequence). CDR3 size: 17 residues. V lost 0 bases and J lost 9, with 20 bases in between. The CDR3 is CASSESKISGTGRELFF. The CDR3 DNA reads as TGCGCCAGCAGTGAGTCGAAAATTAGTGGAACAGGACGGGAGCTGTTTTTT.

Here the CDR3 DNA reads TGCGCCAGCAGCTTCACGACAGGGAGCGAGGACGAGCAGTACTTC. This encodes CASSFTTGSEDEQYF. This chain uses TRBV5-1 with TRBJ2-7; TRBD1 matches at 7 bases. This CDR3 is built from 15 residues. The trim removed 2 bases at V and 5 bases at J, leaving 10 bases unmatched. Germline V gene sequence: CDR1 SGHRS, CDR2 YFSETQ.

In this sample, this clone turned up a few times. CDR3 sequence reads: CASSAGGSPLHF. CDR3 DNA sequence: TGTGCCAGCAGCGCAGGAGGTTCACCCCTCCACTTT. The chain joins TRBV9 to TRBJ1-6; D call uncertain. The CDR3 is 12 amino acids. Germline CDR1 SGDLS, CDR2 YYNGEE. Trimming removed 3 bases at V and 9 bases at J, with 7 bases between.

V usage is TRBV6-7 and J usage is TRBJ2-4; TRBD1 is a possible D gene (6 bases). TRBV6-7 is an open reading frame whose function is uncertain. Trimming pared 5 bases from V and 8 bases from J, leaving 22 bases between. The CDR3 covers 16 residues. The CDR3 loop is CASSPRLGTRGDIQYF. In nucleotides, the CDR3 is TGTGCCAGCAGTCCCCGCCTTGGGACACGAGGGGACATTCAGTACTTC.

The CDR3 DNA follows: TGTGCCAGCAGTGTGTCGGGGGAGACCCAGTACTTC. Protein sequence: CASSVSGETQYF. The rearrangement links TRBV6-1 to TRBJ2-5; D might be TRBD2 (5 bases). The CDR3 contains 12 residues. CDR1 and CDR2 from the germline V gene are MNHNS and SASEGT. V lost 4 bases and J lost 5, with 8 bases in between.

The chain couples TRBV13 to TRBJ2-2; weak D call: TRBD1 (6 bases). The CDR3 runs 14 residues. The V end lost 3 bases, the J end lost 5 bases, and 10 bases lay between the germline ends. Germline-derived CDR1 and CDR2 are PRHDT and FYEKMQ (reference sequence). CDR3 region: CASSFYRATGELFF. CDR3 DNA: TGTGCCAGCAGCTTCTACAGGGCAACCGGGGAGCTGTTTTTT.

The gene calls are TRBV7-2 and TRBJ1-4; TRBD1 matches 7 bases. With 6 bases clipped from V and 6 bases from J, the junction kept 7 bases outside the gene matches. The CDR3 is 14 amino acids. Per the germline V gene, CDR1 is SGHTA and CDR2 is FQGNSA. The CDR3 loop reads CASRKDRTDEKLFF. Here the CDR3 DNA reads TGTGCCAGCAGAAAGGACAGGACCGATGAAAAACTGTTTTTT.

The chain employs TRBV19 and TRBJ1-1; D not certain. This CDR3 region has 14 residues. The germline gives CDR1 LNHDA, CDR2 SQIVND (reference sequence). Trimming removed 6 bases at V and 1 base at J, with 12 bases between. This chain's CDR3 is CASSRGLTNTEAFF. CDR3 nucleotides: TGTGCCAGTAGCCGAGGACTAACGAACACTGAAGCTTTCTTT.

This chain links TRBV30 with TRBJ1-5, with D unresolved. This CDR3 spans 14 amino acids. V lost 0 bases to trimming and J lost 4 bases, with 10 bases between them. Germline V CDR1 and CDR2: GTSNPN, SVGIG (reference sequence). CDR3: CAWSVTVLNQPQHF. CDR3 bases: TGTGCCTGGAGTGTAACAGTTTTAAATCAGCCCCAGCATTTT.

In its sample, this clone was seen a few times. The chain links TRBV6-5 to TRBJ2-1; 11 bases align to TRBD2. V lost 8 bases and J lost 8; bases outside the gene matches: 8. The CDR3 covers 14 residues. In germline, CDR1 is MNHEY, CDR2 SVGAGI. For the CDR3, the DNA is TGTGCCAGCCGGAGGCTAGCGGGGGGATATGAGCAGTTCTTC. Residues: CASRRLAGGYEQFF.

The V call is TRBV5-6, the J call TRBJ1-5; D not certain. V was shortened by 1 base and J by 5 bases, with 7 bases between the two germline ends. This CDR3 has 13 amino acids. Per the germline V gene, CDR1 is SGHDT and CDR2 is YYEEEE. The CDR3 DNA is TGTGCCAGCAGCTTGTCCGAGCATCAGCCCCAGCATTTT. Its translation: CASSLSEHQPQHF.

Points on this clone: The same CDR3 arises from other DNA sequences in this sample as well. The CDR3 DNA sequence: TGTGCCAGCAGCTTAGGGGGCGGGAACACTGAAGCTTTCTTT. This translates into CASSLGGGNTEAFF. V and J are TRBV7-9 and TRBJ1-1; tentative D call: TRBD1 (5 bases). Trimming took off 1 base at V and 1 base at J, with 7 bases between the two ends. The CDR3 is made up of 14 amino acids. Germline assignment: CDR1 SEHNR and CDR2 FQNEAQ (reference sequence). The full variable domain, in which reference TRBV7-9 and TRBJ1-1 provide the parts outside the CDR3, is DTGVSQNPRHKITKRGQNVTFRCDPISEHNRLYWYRQTLGQGPEFLTYFQNEAQLEKSRLLSDRFSAERPKGSFSTLEIQRTEQGDSAMYLCASSLGGGNTEAFFGQGTRLTVV.